This is a list of T cell receptor beta chains from one sample in a study of shared clonotypes between healthy human individuals. Only in-frame clones appear in the TCRdb table, and some are missing; sequencing was by immunoSEQ multiplex PCR. The data hold about 730,000 clones, with 72% observed a single time. Sequencing used memory CD4+ T cells sorted from blood. The source is a woman aged 25-40 years in good health. Each CDR3 is given with its conserved first and last residue. D genes are given only for firm matches. Size tells how often a clone was seen (once, few, many) or the class of an expanded clone, and some rows leave it out.

V gene	J gene	clone size	D gene	CDR3 protein	CDR3 DNA
TRBV25-1	TRBJ2-1	once	TRBD2	CASSGGTSGNEQFF	TGTGCCAGCAGTGGGGGGACTAGCGGCAATGAGCAGTTCTTC
TRBV27	TRBJ2-1	NA	TRBD2	CASSFFRLAGHGNEQFF	TGTGCCAGCAGTTTCTTCAGACTAGCGGGACATGGGAATGAGCAGTTCTTC
TRBV18	TRBJ2-1	NA	NA	CASSPPLSLALRQFF	TGTGCCAGCTCACCACCCCTTAGTCTAGCCCTGAGGCAGTTCTTC
TRBV4-1	TRBJ2-5	NA	TRBD2	CASSPHWTSGSQETQYF	TGCGCCAGCAGCCCTCACTGGACTAGCGGTTCGCAAGAGACCCAGTACTTC
TRBV18	TRBJ2-5	NA	NA	CASSPGTVQETQYF	TGTGCCAGCTCACCAGGGACGGTACAAGAGACCCAGTACTTC
TRBV28	TRBJ2-5	NA	TRBD2	CASSLADQETQYF	TGTGCCAGCAGCCTAGCGGACCAAGAGACCCAGTACTTC
TRBV6-1	TRBJ2-7	NA	NA	CASSEALTELYEQYF	TGTGCCAGCAGTGAAGCATTGACTGAACTCTACGAGCAGTACTTC
TRBV28	TRBJ1-1	NA	NA	CASSPGTEAFF	TGTGCCAGCAGTCCCGGGACTGAAGCTTTCTTT
TRBV25-1	TRBJ1-1	NA	NA	CASSEYQGFKAFF	TGTGCCAGCAGTGAATACCAGGGGTTTAAAGCTTTCTTT
TRBV28	TRBJ1-2	NA	NA	CATSRAVYGYTF	TGTGCCACCTCAAGAGCCGTCTATGGCTACACCTTC
TRBV11-2	TRBJ2-1	few	TRBD2	CASSYSSGSGNEQFF	TGTGCCAGCAGTTATTCTAGCGGGAGCGGTAATGAGCAGTTCTTC
TRBV16	TRBJ1-4	NA	NA	CASSQSRRGATNEKLFF	TGTGCCAGCAGCCAATCCAGAAGGGGCGCGACTAATGAAAAACTGTTTTTT
TRBV11-3	TRBJ2-7	NA	TRBD2	CASSFEGGIETYEQYF	TGTGCCAGCAGCTTCGAGGGAGGGATTGAGACCTACGAGCAGTACTTC
TRBV5-1	TRBJ2-2	few	TRBD1	CASSFGPPDRDTGELFF	TGCGCCAGCAGCTTTGGCCCACCGGACAGGGACACCGGGGAGCTGTTTTTT
TRBV19	TRBJ2-2	NA	TRBD2	CASSFRLAGGLMNTGELFF	TGTGCCAGTAGTTTCCGACTAGCGGGAGGGCTTATGAACACCGGGGAGCTGTTTTTT
TRBV10-3	TRBJ2-3	NA	TRBD2	CAISEPSGRRTDTQYF	TGTGCCATCAGTGAACCTAGCGGGAGACGAACAGATACGCAGTATTTT
TRBV25-1	TRBJ2-1	NA	TRBD1	CASSGQVDLSYNEQFF	TGTGCCAGCAGCGGACAGGTTGACTTATCCTACAATGAGCAGTTCTTC
TRBV15	TRBJ1-1	NA	NA	CATSRVLEGRAFF	TGTGCCACCAGCAGAGTGTTGGAGGGGAGAGCTTTCTTT
TRBV10-3	TRBJ2-7	NA	NA	CAISDGISYEQYF	TGTGCCATCAGTGACGGGATTTCCTACGAGCAGTACTTC
TRBV5-4	TRBJ1-2	NA	NA	CASTLQGGGYGYTF	TGTGCCAGCACCCTACAGGGTGGCGGCTATGGCTACACCTTC
TRBV5-4	TRBJ1-1	NA	TRBD1	CASSLRTGKATEAFF	TGTGCCAGCAGCCTCCGGACAGGGAAGGCCACTGAAGCTTTCTTT
TRBV27	TRBJ2-5	NA	NA	CASSYSRGQETQYF	TGTGCCAGCAGTTACTCAAGGGGTCAAGAGACCCAGTACTTC
TRBV18	TRBJ2-6	NA	NA	CASSPRGSGANVLTF	TGTGCCAGCTCACCACGGGGCTCTGGGGCCAACGTCCTGACTTTC
TRBV5-1	TRBJ2-1	NA	TRBD2	CASSSGLAGGEQFF	TGCGCCAGCAGCTCGGGACTAGCAGGTGGTGAGCAGTTCTTC
TRBV10-3	TRBJ1-2	NA	TRBD1	CAISEPGQANYGYTF	TGTGCCATCAGTGAACCCGGACAGGCTAACTATGGCTACACCTTC
TRBV11-2	TRBJ2-4	NA	NA	CASSKTALAKNIQYF	TGTGCCAGCAGCAAAACAGCGCTAGCCAAAAACATTCAGTACTTC
TRBV6-5	TRBJ1-5	once	TRBD1	CASRAQGHSNQPQHF	TGTGCCAGCAGGGCACAGGGGCATAGCAATCAGCCCCAGCATTTT
TRBV18	TRBJ1-5	many	TRBD1	CASSKGPGGNQPQHF	TGTGCCAGCTCAAAGGGGCCAGGGGGAAACCAGCCCCAGCATTTT
TRBV19	TRBJ2-3	NA	NA	CAVGLGSTDTQYF	TGTGCCGTGGGGTTAGGGAGCACAGATACGCAGTATTTT
TRBV28	TRBJ2-7	NA	NA	CATVGHSYEQYF	TGTGCCACGGTCGGGCACTCCTACGAGCAGTACTTC
TRBV18	TRBJ2-3	NA	NA	CASSPPRQGTSTDTQYF	TGTGCCAGCTCACCACCTAGGCAGGGGACTAGCACAGATACGCAGTATTTT